There are a few counts of the clone carrying this T cell receptor beta chain. Its antigen is still unknown. This specimen comes from a study of identical twins. Overall study findings and caveats: Part of the zero-insertion signal could reflect confounding by invariant MAIT and iNKT cells.

The CDR3 extends over 12 amino acids. Trimming took 1 base from V and 12 from J, leaving 15 bases between them. CDR1 is DFQATT, CDR2 SNEGSKA, per germline (reference sequence). TCRdb redid the calling of the 5' RACE reads with MiXCR, one entry per CDR3 protein. Of 1.5 million to 2 million distinct CDR3 sequences in the sample, less than 35% are singletons; the top ten hold roughly 0.3%. The sample consisted of cord blood. This TCR was sampled from a newborn girl in good health. The V gene is TRBV20-1, the J gene TRBJ1-2; D not resolved. The CDR3 DNA follows: TGCAGTGCTAGAGCTGGGGAAAGTAGAAACACCTTC. It specifies CSARAGESRNTF.